This TCR beta chain was retrieved from a study of cytomegalovirus exposure and HLA in healthy donors. Study context: Caucasian-associated ancestry cluster membership applied to less than 85% of 398 genotyped donors.

As regards this clone: The antigen remains undetermined.

The PCR made use of 60 Vbeta and 13 Jbeta primers. Assay used: immunoSEQ multiplex PCR; TCRdb lists only in-frame clones, some missing. This sample has about 130,000 clones, with 82% found just once. Trimming removed 5 bases at V and 2 bases at J, with 11 bases between. Looked up from germline, CDR1 is SQVTM and CDR2 is ANQGSEA. CDR3 length: 13 residues. General study points: A later analysis revealed that TCR association rates differed between HLA loci, peaking at DRB1 and bottoming out at HLA-C. The majority of TCR sequences were rare, yet some public TCRs appeared in many donors. Some segments of the V type, notably TRBV6-2 and TRBV6-3, were excluded as indistinguishable.

The chain recombines TRBV29-1 with TRBJ2-3; tentative D call: TRBD2 (6 bases). Sequenced: PBMCs. This sequence originates from a boy aged 10-17 years in good health and CMV-seronegative. CDR3 DNA: TGCAGCGTTCGGACTAAGCTCACAGATACGCAGTATTTT. Translating gives CSVRTKLTDTQYF.